This record looks at one T cell receptor (beta chain) sequence and its context. This sample is drawn from a study of PD-L1 blockade in urothelial cancer. For the study at large: As for prior chemotherapy regimens, patients had received 0 to 3. Blood was subjected to analysis at 3 weeks (second dose) and 6 weeks following treatment start.

Time point given: pretreatment peripheral blood. In germline, CDR1 is MDHEN, CDR2 SYDVKM. Trimming cost V 7 bases and J 1 base; bases outside gene matches: 11. There are 16 residues in the CDR3. Profiling relied on immunoSEQ multiplex PCR, and the TCRdb table lists in-frame clones only, not all of them. The sample includes about 72,000 clones, around 86% seen only once; the top ten take 15%. The receptor comes from a man between 60 and 70 years old with urothelial cancer. The chain employs TRBV28 and TRBJ1-2; 8 nucleotides match TRBD1. Sequenced here: PBMCs, sampled around atezolizumab (anti-PD-L1) treatment. The CDR3 DNA follows: TGTGCCAGCAAAACCCAGGGGGCAGCGAATAACTATGGCTACACCTTC. Amino acid sequence: CASKTQGAANNYGYTF.